The sequence of this T cell receptor beta chain was determined in a study of blood T cell repertoires in COVID-19. Followed over time, Seattle patients had been enrolled while infection was active. The method was immunoSEQ multiplex PCR; TCRdb's version includes in-frame clones alone and lacks a portion of them. Of hundreds of thousands of clones in the sample, around 89% were seen once. Per the germline V gene, CDR1 is SGDLS and CDR2 is YYNGEE. V lost 4 bases to trimming and J lost 0 bases; unmatched junction nucleotides: 9. The CDR3 is 16 residues long. This sequence joins TRBV9 and TRBJ1-1; 7 bases fit TRBD1. This sequence was found in a woman in her twenties or thirties with COVID-19, enrolled during active disease. Material: peripheral blood. The CDR3 region has the DNA TGTGCCAGCAGCCGACAGGGCACACTTATGAACACTGAAGCTTTCTTT. Translating it yields CASSRQGTLMNTEAFF. Based on the CDR3 plus reference TRBV9 and TRBJ1-1, the full variable domain is DSGVTQTPKHLITATGQRVTLRCSPRSGDLSVYWYQQSLDQGLQFLIQYYNGEERAKGNILERFSAQQFPDLHSELNLSSLELGDSALYFCASSRQGTLMNTEAFFGQGTRLTVV.